This TCR beta chain was captured in a study of neurological immune-mediated disorders. This clonotype has just a few counts. TCRdb recomputed calls from the 5' RACE reads with MiXCR, one row per CDR3 protein. This repertoire shows roughly 120,000 distinct CDR3 sequences, roughly 3.2% found once; its top ten account for around 1.2%. There are 12 residues in the CDR3. Germline V gene lookup returns CDR1 SQVTM and CDR2 ANQGSEA. This clonotype was sampled from a young woman with multiple sclerosis. This chain connects TRBV29-1 to TRBJ1-2; D call uncertain. Sequencing was carried out using PBMCs. CDR3 nucleotide sequence: TGCGCTGCTGCAGAATCTAACTATGGCTACACCTTC. Translated, it gives CAAAESNYGYTF.